What follows are 5 T cell receptor beta chains derived from one specimen sequenced in a study of shared clonotypes between healthy human individuals. Some clones are missing from TCRdb's copy, which holds only in-frame ones; the method was immunoSEQ multiplex PCR. The sample yields 2.3 million or so clones, approximately 93% seen once. Sequenced input: naive CD4+ T cells from PBMCs. The subset denotes: CD45RA+ positively selected. Every receptor here comes from a man aged 18 to 30 in good health. Some clones in this sample may be carry-over from other donors' samples.

This clone appeared once. V and J are TRBV18 and TRBJ1-5, with 8 bases lining up with TRBD1. Losses at the gene ends were 5 bases for V and 6 bases for J; bases not matched to a gene: 3. The CDR3 runs to 13 residues. The germline V gene has CDR1 KGHSH and CDR2 LQKENI. CDR3 nucleotides: TGTGCCAGCTCATTGACAGGGGTTCAGCCCCAGCATTTT. Translated: CASSLTGVQPQHF.

The chain uses TRBV7-3 and TRBJ2-4; TRBD1 agrees at 12 bases. The CDR3 is 14 residues long. The germline CDR1 and CDR2 sequences are SGHTA and FQGTGA. Losses at the gene ends were 3 bases for V and 9 bases for J; bases not matched to a gene: 3. The CDR3 protein is CASSLGQGAGIQYF. Here the CDR3 DNA reads TGTGCCAGCAGCTTGGGACAGGGGGCTGGCATTCAGTACTTC.

The genes are TRBV27 and TRBJ1-5; no clear D gene. The CDR3 has 14 residues. Trimming stripped 7 bases from V and 7 bases from J, with 17 bases between. Germline V lookup: CDR1 MNHEY, CDR2 SMNVEV (reference sequence). The CDR3 DNA reads TGTGCCAGCAAGGGCCTGGGGAGGGAACAGCCCCAGCATTTT. Translated: CASKGLGREQPQHF.

Only one count was recorded for this clone. The rearrangement uses TRBV7-2 and TRBJ2-1; TRBD2 agrees at 8 bases. Germline CDR1 reads SGHTA; CDR2 reads FQGNSA. The CDR3 spans 16 residues. Unmatched junction bases numbered 4, after V lost 0 bases and J lost 3 bases. The CDR3 DNA reads as TGTGCCAGCAGCTTAGCTGTAGCGGGGCTCTACAATGAGCAGTTCTTC. It specifies CASSLAVAGLYNEQFF.

This rearrangement joins TRBV9 to TRBJ2-7; 13 nucleotides align to TRBD2. The trim removed 4 bases at V and 4 bases at J, leaving 8 bases unmatched. There are 16 residues in the CDR3. Per the germline V gene, CDR1 is SGDLS and CDR2 is YYNGEE. The CDR3 is CASSSGTSGDRYEQYF. DNA of the CDR3: TGTGCCAGCAGCTCCGGGACTAGCGGGGACCGTTACGAGCAGTACTTC.